The T cell receptor beta chain described here comes from a study of regulatory T cells in long-lasting Graves disease. V was clipped by 3 bases and J by 4 bases, with 19 bases between them. There are 16 residues in the CDR3. Germline V gene data show CDR1 as DFQATT and CDR2 as SNEGSKA (reference sequence). Findings of the study overall: The study found persistent patients shared more public clonotypes (around 2,500) than new patients (over 900). Gene preferences differed: TRBV28, TRBJ1-2, TRBJ2-5 in persistent cases.

Arm-PCR of CDR3 regions and iRepertoire HTBI primers were used to build TCR beta libraries. TCRdb re-called the multiplex PCR reads with MiXCR, one entry per CDR3 protein. The sample holds roughly 420,000 distinct CDR3 sequences, about 15% seen once. This sample's time point: newly diagnosed GD, antithyroid drugs for less than 3 months. Extracted PBMC RNA gave rise to the TCR library. Nine milliliters of peripheral blood went into EDTA tubes. Turning to this clonotype: The antigen remains unidentified.

The sample was also reused in another study, on T cells in Graves' hyperthyroidism and ophthalmopathy. That study reports: Based on clinical symptoms, serum thyroxine and TRAb, thyroid ultrasound and orbital computed tomography, diagnoses were reached.

The source of this sequence is a woman younger than 45 with Graves disease. The material was peripheral blood mononuclear cells (PBMCs), obtained at new diagnosis, from a patient treated with antithyroid drugs. The chain combines TRBV20-1 with TRBJ2-1, with D maybe TRBD2 (6 bases). Here the CDR3 DNA reads TGCAGTGCTAGGGGCACCGGGACTCCTGGATACAATGAGCAGTTCTTC. Protein product: CSARGTGTPGYNEQFF.